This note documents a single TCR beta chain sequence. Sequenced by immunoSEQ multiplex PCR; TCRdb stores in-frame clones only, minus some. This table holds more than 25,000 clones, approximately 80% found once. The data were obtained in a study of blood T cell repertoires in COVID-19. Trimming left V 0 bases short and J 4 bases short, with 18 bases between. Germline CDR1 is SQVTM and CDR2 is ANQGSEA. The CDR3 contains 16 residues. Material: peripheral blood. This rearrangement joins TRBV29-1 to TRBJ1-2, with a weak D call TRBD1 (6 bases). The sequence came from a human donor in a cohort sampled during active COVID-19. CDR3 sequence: CSVEDGGPYGGYGYTF. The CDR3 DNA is TGCAGCGTTGAAGATGGGGGCCCCTACGGTGGCTATGGCTACACCTTC.